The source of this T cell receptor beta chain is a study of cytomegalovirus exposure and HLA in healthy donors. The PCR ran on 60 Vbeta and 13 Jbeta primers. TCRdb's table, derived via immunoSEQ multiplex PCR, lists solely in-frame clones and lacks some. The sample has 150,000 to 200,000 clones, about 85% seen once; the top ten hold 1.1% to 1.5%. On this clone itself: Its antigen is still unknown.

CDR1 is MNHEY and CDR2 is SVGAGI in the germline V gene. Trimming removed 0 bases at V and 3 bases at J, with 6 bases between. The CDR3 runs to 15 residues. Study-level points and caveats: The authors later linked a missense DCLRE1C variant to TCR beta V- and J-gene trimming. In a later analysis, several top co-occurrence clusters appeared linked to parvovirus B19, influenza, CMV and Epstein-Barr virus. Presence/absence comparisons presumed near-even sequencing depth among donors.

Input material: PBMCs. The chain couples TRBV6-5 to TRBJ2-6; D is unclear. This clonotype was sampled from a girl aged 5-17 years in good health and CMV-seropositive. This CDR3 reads CASSYSIGGANVLTF. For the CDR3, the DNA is TGTGCCAGCAGTTACTCGATCGGTGGGGCCAACGTCCTGACTTTC.